Listed here are 27 T cell receptor beta chains from one sample, sequenced in a study of T-cell reconstitution after alpha-beta-depleted transplantation in children. TCRbeta library construction was performed incorporating unique molecular identifiers. TCRdb re-derived calls from the PCR reads in MiXCR, one entry per CDR3 protein. Of under 50,000 distinct CDR3 sequences in the sample, around 9% were seen once. Here the sequenced sample was PBMCs, mostly from graft donor cells, taken 60 days after TCRalphabeta/CD19-depleted stem cell transplant. These receptors were obtained from a male patient between 2 and 10 years old who had a stem cell transplant for chronic granulomatous disease, so the T cells may come from the graft donor.

This clonotype has at least ten counts. This sequence joins TRBV11-2 and TRBJ2-6, with 7 bases lining up with TRBD2. Germline-derived CDR1 and CDR2 are SGHAT and FQNNGV. The CDR3 totals 17 residues. The V gene end was trimmed by 4 bases and the J gene end by 2 bases; junction bases not matched to a gene: 8. The CDR3 protein is CASSSPQAGPGANVLTF. The CDR3 coding sequence is TGTGCCAGCAGCTCCCCCCAAGCGGGACCTGGGGCCAACGTCCTGACTTTC.

There are a few counts of this clonotype. This chain joins TRBV27 and TRBJ2-7, with unresolved D. The germline CDR1 and CDR2 sequences are MNHEY and SMNVEV (reference sequence). There are 13 residues in the CDR3. The V and J ends lost 6 bases and 2 bases respectively, with 11 bases between them. The CDR3 sequence: CASSPVAAYEQYF. The CDR3 DNA reads TGTGCCAGCAGCCCCGTGGCAGCCTACGAGCAGTACTTC.

This clonotype was seen repeatedly, ten times or more. The chain recombines TRBV21-1 with TRBJ1-5; the table's D call of TRBD1 was not tested on the DNA. TRBV21-1 is tagged as a pseudogene. The CDR3 sequence is 16 residues long. CDR3 nucleotide sequence: TGTGCCAGCAGCAAAGGTCGGACAGGGGGCAGGCAGCCCCAGCATTTT. Translation gives CASSKGRTGGRQPQHF.

This clonotype was observed a handful of times. The chain uses TRBV7-8 and TRBJ2-5, with TRBD2 matching over 10 bases. Trimming took 1 base from V and 6 from J; bases not matched to a gene: 11. Germline V CDR1 and CDR2: SGHVS, FQNEAQ. This CDR3 region has 17 residues. The CDR3 nucleotides are TGTGCCAGCAGCTTAGGCTTCAATCTAGCGGGAGTAAAGACCCAGTACTTC. Translating it yields CASSLGFNLAGVKTQYF. The complete variable domain, with remaining parts taken from reference TRBV7-8 and TRBJ2-5, reads GAGVSQSPRYKVAKRGQDVALRCDPISGHVSLFWYQQALGQGPEFLTYFQNEAQLDKSGLPSDRFFAERPEGSVSTLKIQRTQQEDSAVYLCASSLGFNLAGVKTQYFGPGTRLLVL.

At least ten counts were recorded for this clonotype. The chain has TRBV18 and TRBJ2-5; D is possibly TRBD1 or TRBD2 (5 bases each). Between the trimmed V and J ends, which lost 5 bases and 3 bases, there was a span of 19 bases. The germline V gene encodes CDR1 KGHSH and CDR2 LQKENI. The CDR3 totals 16 residues. The CDR3 protein is CASSLQAGRSKETQYF. The CDR3 DNA reads as TGTGCCAGCTCATTACAGGCAGGGAGATCCAAAGAGACCCAGTACTTC.

V and J are TRBV6-2 or TRBV6-3 and TRBJ2-5; TRBD1 might be the D (6 bases). V was clipped by 6 bases and J by 7 bases, with 15 bases between them. This CDR3 is 13 amino acids long. The V gene's germline CDR1 is MNHEY and CDR2 SVGEGT. CDR3 sequence reads: CASSRGPGWTQYF. In nucleotides, the CDR3 is TGTGCCAGCAGCAGGGGTCCCGGGTGGACCCAGTACTTC.

This clonotype was detected only a few times. V gene TRBV19 combines with J gene TRBJ2-2; D uncertain. CDR3 length: 15 amino acids. Germline loops: CDR1 LNHDA, CDR2 SQIVND (reference sequence). V dropped 6 bases and J dropped 0 bases, with 11 bases sitting between them. This CDR3 reads CASRGGTTNTGELFF. The CDR3 nucleotides are TGTGCCAGTAGAGGCGGAACAACGAACACCGGGGAGCTGTTTTTT.

CDR3 in amino acids: CASSPKSTHGVGSYEQYF. The CDR3 DNA reads TGTGCCAGCTCACCGAAGTCAACCCACGGGGTCGGGTCCTACGAGCAGTACTTC. The J gene is TRBJ2-7, the V gene TRBV18; D is possibly TRBD2 (5 bases). This CDR3 spans 18 amino acids. Germline V gene data show CDR1 as KGHSH and CDR2 as LQKENI. Trimming took 3 bases from V and 1 from J, leaving 22 bases between them.

This clonotype has at least ten counts. This chain uses TRBV6-1 with TRBJ2-3, with 11 bases aligning to TRBD2. The CDR3 runs 16 residues. V lost 7 bases and J lost 10; bases outside the gene matches: 16. CDR1 and CDR2 from the germline V gene are MNHNS and SASEGT. The CDR3 DNA is TGTGCCAGCATCTCCCTAACTAGCGGGGGCGAGGTGGCGCAGTATTTT. Translation gives CASISLTSGGEVAQYF.

This clonotype was observed many times. J is TRBJ2-7 and V is TRBV7-9; TRBD2 matches at 7 bases. V was clipped by 2 bases and J by 2 bases; unmatched bases: 6. The CDR3 is made up of 15 amino acids. Germline values: CDR1 SEHNR, CDR2 FQNEAQ (reference sequence). The CDR3 nucleotides are TGTGCCAGCAGCTTACCCCCAGCGGGGACCTACGAGCAGTACTTC. Protein sequence: CASSLPPAGTYEQYF.

The sample holds a few counts of this clonotype. The chain combines TRBV4-1 with TRBJ2-3, with TRBD2 identical over 7 bases. CDR1 is MGHRA and CDR2 is YSYEKL in the germline V gene. The CDR3 runs 16 residues. The J segment lost 0 bases and the V segment lost 3 bases, leaving 6 bases of the junction unmatched. This chain's CDR3 is CASSHLLARSTDTQYF. The CDR3 coding sequence is TGCGCCAGCAGCCACCTACTAGCGCGTAGCACAGATACGCAGTATTTT.

The chain links TRBV12-3 or TRBV12-4 to TRBJ2-7; D gene uncertain. The CDR3 runs 12 residues. V was pared by 5 bases and J by 6 bases, with 11 bases between. The CDR3 DNA reads TGTGCCAGCAGTCCCCGAGTTGGCGAGCAGTACTTC. Translated: CASSPRVGEQYF.

In this sample, this clonotype turned up many times. The rearrangement joins TRBV7-9 to TRBJ2-1; either TRBD1 or TRBD2 may supply D (6 bases each). Trimming took 5 bases from V and 7 from J, leaving 15 bases between them. Germline V gene data show CDR1 as SEHNR and CDR2 as FQNEAQ (reference sequence). There are 14 residues in the CDR3. The CDR3 loop reads CASSPPTGRNEQFF. CDR3 in DNA: TGTGCCAGCAGCCCACCCACAGGGAGGAATGAGCAGTTCTTC.

This clonotype was observed a handful of times. The rearrangement links TRBV7-2 to TRBJ1-1; TRBD1 might be the D (6 bases). The ends were cut back, 5 bases at V and 0 bases at J, with 13 bases in the middle. The CDR3 has 15 residues. Looked up from germline, CDR1 is SGHTA and CDR2 is FQGNSA. The CDR3 nucleotides read TGTGCCAGCAGCCCAGCGGGACAAATGAACACTGAAGCTTTCTTT. This gives the protein CASSPAGQMNTEAFF.

The sample holds many counts of this clonotype. The J gene is TRBJ2-5, the V gene TRBV29-1; D remains unclear. Germline V gene sequence: CDR1 SQVTM, CDR2 ANQGSEA. This CDR3 has 12 residues. V shed 4 bases and J shed 2 bases, with 8 bases lying between them. CDR3 sequence (DNA): TGCAGCGTTGTCCTCCATCAAGAGACCCAGTACTTC. It codes for CSVVLHQETQYF.

This clonotype was recorded many times. V usage is TRBV5-1 and J usage is TRBJ1-4; 7 positions match TRBD1. Germline lookup yields CDR1 SGHRS and CDR2 YFSETQ. CDR3 size: 15 residues. The junction had 7 bases not matched to a gene; V was cut back by 4 bases and J by 4 bases. The CDR3 protein is CASSPSTGFNEKLFF. The CDR3 DNA follows: TGCGCCAGCAGCCCGTCGACAGGGTTTAATGAAAAACTGTTTTTT.

This chain joins TRBV28 and TRBJ2-7; 11 nucleotides line up with TRBD2. Germline CDR1 is MDHEN and CDR2 is SYDVKM. This CDR3 has 16 residues. J was trimmed by 5 bases and V by 2 bases; bases with no gene match: 8. DNA for the CDR3: TGTGCCAGCAGTTTAGGAGCTAGCGGGAGGTGGAACGAGCAGTACTTC. This sequence encodes CASSLGASGRWNEQYF.

This clonotype was detected a few times. The V gene is TRBV25-1, the J gene TRBJ1-1, with D hard to call. The CDR3 covers 14 residues. V lost 6 bases to trimming and J lost 0 bases, with 11 bases between them. Per the germline V gene, CDR1 is MGHDK and CDR2 is SYGVNS. CDR3 sequence: CASSDARLNTEAFF. The CDR3 coding sequence is TGTGCCAGCAGCGATGCCCGGCTGAACACTGAAGCTTTCTTT.

There are many counts of this clonotype. The V and J genes are TRBV12-3 or TRBV12-4 and TRBJ1-1; D gene unclear. Trimming left V 5 bases short and J 7 bases short, with 17 bases between. The CDR3 length is 14 residues. CDR3 coding DNA: TGTGCCAGCAGTCCTGGGCTCAGTCATAATGAAGCTTTCTTT. It is translated as CASSPGLSHNEAFF.

This clonotype was observed at least ten times. The chain links TRBV20-1 to TRBJ2-1; D remains ambiguous. This CDR3 is 15 amino acids long. The V end was cut by 2 bases, the J end by 0 bases, with 11 bases between. Germline loops: CDR1 DFQATT, CDR2 SNEGSKA (reference sequence). Written as DNA, the CDR3 is TGCAGTGCTAGACCTCTAGTCGCCTCCTACAATGAGCAGTTCTTC. Its translation: CSARPLVASYNEQFF.

Many counts were recorded for this clonotype. The chain couples TRBV5-1 to TRBJ2-1; D is uncertain. The CDR3 length is 14 residues. Germline V gene sequence: CDR1 SGHRS, CDR2 YFSETQ. V was shortened by 3 bases and J by 5 bases, with 12 bases between the two germline ends. The CDR3 DNA follows: TGCGCCAGCAGCTACACCCCGCCGAACAATGAGCAGTTCTTC. It specifies CASSYTPPNNEQFF.

This clonotype was recorded many times. This chain joins TRBV29-1 and TRBJ1-2; D may be TRBD1 (6 bases). The CDR3 sequence is 11 residues long. The V end lost 7 bases, the J end lost 4 bases, and 10 bases lay between the germline ends. Germline assignment: CDR1 SQVTM and CDR2 ANQGSEA. The CDR3 spells CSGQEGYGYTF. In nucleotides, the CDR3 is TGCAGCGGACAGGAGGGCTATGGCTACACCTTC.

J is TRBJ1-1 and V is TRBV20-1, with 7 bases identical to TRBD1. In germline, CDR1 is DFQATT, CDR2 SNEGSKA (reference sequence). After removal of 5 bases from V and 10 bases from J, the junction contained 19 bases not matched to a gene. This CDR3 is built from 15 residues. Here the CDR3 reads CSAVLPGQPRGGAFF. CDR3 coding DNA: TGCAGTGCTGTCCTTCCGGGACAGCCCAGGGGTGGAGCTTTCTTT.

The chain has TRBV6-6 and TRBJ2-7; D possibly corresponds to TRBD2 (5 bases). The CDR3 is 13 residues long. Germline V lookup: CDR1 MNHNY, CDR2 SVGAGI (reference sequence). V was clipped by 7 bases and J by 2 bases, with 12 bases between them. The chain's CDR3 is CASTPEGTYEQYF. Here the CDR3 DNA reads TGTGCCAGCACCCCCGAGGGAACCTACGAGCAGTACTTC.

As regards this clonotype: One base away lies a much larger clone, so this may be a sequencing read error. This rearrangement joins TRBV5-1 to TRBJ1-1, with 8 bases fitting TRBD1. Germline CDR1 and CDR2: SGHRS and YFSETQ. The CDR3 consists of 17 residues. The CDR3 sequence is CASSIPGQAPMNTKAFF. The CDR3 DNA is TGCGCCAGCAGCATACCGGGACAGGCCCCCATGAACACTAAAGCTTTCTTT.

This clonotype qualifies as medium-sized. The CDR3 region is CASSWGVDYGYTF. The CDR3 DNA follows: TGTGCCAGCAGTTGGGGGGTAGACTATGGCTACACCTTC. The chain combines TRBV27 with TRBJ1-2, with D tentatively TRBD1 (5 bases). Trimming took 4 bases from V and 3 from J, leaving 9 bases between them. Per germline, CDR1 MNHEY and CDR2 SMNVEV (reference sequence). The CDR3 covers 13 residues.

V gene TRBV28 combines with J gene TRBJ1-2; D gene unclear. In germline, CDR1 is MDHEN, CDR2 SYDVKM. The V and J ends lost 6 bases and 0 bases respectively, with 14 bases between them. The CDR3 loop spans 15 amino acids. CDR3 sequence (DNA): TGTGCCAGCAGGCCCCACGGCAAAACTAACTATGGCTACACCTTC. Translating gives CASRPHGKTNYGYTF.